These 27 T cell receptor beta chains originate from one sample sequenced in a study of CD8 T cells in ankylosing spondylitis. These receptors lack a known antigen. Each CDR3 protein gets one entry after TCRdb re-called the 5' RACE reads with MiXCR. The sample yields approximately 220,000 distinct CDR3 sequences, 15% to 20% seen once. Points from the study as a whole: Blood of patients with ankylosing spondylitis appeared to be characterized by a TCR beta motif of eight or nine highly homologous variants.

The specimen sequenced was blood, either unsorted or a sorted T cell fraction (not recorded which). The origin of the receptors is a male donor with ankylosing spondylitis.

CDR3 region: CASSLIGANQPQHF. The CDR3 bases are TGTGCCAGCAGTTTGATAGGGGCGAATCAGCCCCAGCATTTT. The chain joins TRBV27 to TRBJ1-5; the D gene is possibly TRBD1 (5 bases). This CDR3 comprises 14 residues. Looked up from germline, CDR1 is MNHEY and CDR2 is SMNVEV (reference sequence). With 3 bases removed from V and 4 bases from J, the gap between germline ends came to 10 bases.

Worth noting for this clonotype: A read error may be the cause here, since a much bigger clone is one base away. This chain uses TRBV2 with TRBJ2-7; the D is unclear. The germline V gene encodes CDR1 SNHLY and CDR2 FYNNEI. The CDR3 length is 15 residues. V was pared by 7 bases and J by 0 bases, with 16 bases between. CDR3 loop: CASNPHLRSSYEQYF. The CDR3 DNA reads as TGTGCCAGCAACCCTCACCTCCGGAGCTCCTACGAGCAGTACTTC.

This clonotype has just a few counts. The rearrangement uses TRBV5-1 and TRBJ1-2; a weak D match, TRBD1 (5 bases). The CDR3 length is 17 residues. Per germline, CDR1 SGHRS and CDR2 YFSETQ. Trimming cost V 0 bases and J 4 bases, with 19 bases left between them. This CDR3 is CASSLAGTGTSSYGYTF. As DNA, the CDR3 is TGCGCCAGCAGCTTGGCCGGAACAGGAACCTCTTCCTATGGCTACACCTTC.

The gene calls are TRBV7-8 and TRBJ1-1; D gene unclear. Trimming left V 2 bases short and J 7 bases short, with 5 bases between. Germline V CDR1 and CDR2: SGHVS, FQNEAQ. The CDR3 contains 11 residues. The CDR3 loop is CASSLQDEAFF. The CDR3 DNA follows: TGTGCCAGCAGCTTACAGGATGAAGCTTTCTTT.

V gene TRBV27 combines with J gene TRBJ2-7; TRBD2 matches 13 bases. The length of the CDR3 is 15 residues. V lost 5 bases, J lost 6 bases, and 7 bases stayed unmatched. The V gene's germline CDR1 is MNHEY and CDR2 SMNVEV (reference sequence). The CDR3 nucleotides read TGTGCCAGCAGTACAACTAGCGGGAGGGCGGGCGAGCAGTACTTC. It encodes CASSTTSGRAGEQYF.

This clonotype was observed a few times. In DNA, the CDR3 is TGTGCCAGCAGTTTATACGGGGCGAGCTCCTACGAGCAGTACTTC. As protein: CASSLYGASSYEQYF. The J gene is TRBJ2-7, the V gene TRBV28; D assignment may be TRBD1 or TRBD2 (5 bases each). Trimming removed 1 base from V and 0 bases from J, with 10 bases in between. CDR1 is MDHEN and CDR2 is SYDVKM in the germline V gene. There are 15 residues in the CDR3.

The V gene is TRBV14, the J gene TRBJ2-7; possible D gene TRBD1, 6 bases. With 0 bases removed from V and 3 bases from J, the gap between germline ends came to 12 bases. The germline CDR1 and CDR2 sequences are SGHDN and FVKESK. The CDR3 sequence is 15 residues long. CDR3 in amino acids: CASSQETGRYYEQYF. In DNA, the CDR3 is TGTGCCAGCAGCCAAGAAACAGGGCGTTACTACGAGCAGTACTTC.

As DNA, the CDR3 is TGTGCCAGCAGTTCCCCTTCCGCGGGAGTACTCCACGAGCAGTACTTC. Protein product: CASSSPSAGVLHEQYF. V is TRBV28 and J is TRBJ2-7; TRBD2 matches at 7 bases. V dropped 4 bases and J dropped 5; count of bases not matched to a gene: 14. This CDR3 has 16 amino acids. Germline V gene lookup returns CDR1 MDHEN and CDR2 SYDVKM.

The table lists this clonotype with many counts. The chain links TRBV6-4 to TRBJ2-3, with 7 bases identical to TRBD2. Germline V gene sequence: CDR1 MRHNA, CDR2 SNTAGT. The V and J ends lost 0 bases and 2 bases, in that order; junction bases with no gene match: 5. There are 16 residues in the CDR3. In nucleotides, the CDR3 is TGTGCCAGCAGTGACTCGAAACGGGGGGACACAGATACGCAGTATTTT. It yields the protein CASSDSKRGDTDTQYF.

This clonotype has more than one count but fewer than ten. The gene calls are TRBV24-1 and TRBJ2-5, with TRBD1 matching over 9 bases. Per the germline V gene, CDR1 is KGHDR and CDR2 is SFDVKD. This CDR3 contains 14 residues. Trimming at V came to 4 bases and at J to 2 bases, leaving 1 base not matched to a gene. CDR3 in amino acids: CATSETGGQETQYF. CDR3 sequence (DNA): TGTGCCACCAGTGAGACAGGGGGTCAAGAGACCCAGTACTTC.

The V call is TRBV27, the J call TRBJ1-1; D unclear. V was pared by 0 bases and J by 2 bases, with 10 bases between. The CDR3 is made up of 15 amino acids. Germline CDR1 is MNHEY and CDR2 is SMNVEV (reference sequence). The CDR3 region is CASSLSPQPNTEAFF. Here the CDR3 DNA reads TGTGCCAGCAGTTTATCTCCTCAGCCCAACACTGAAGCTTTCTTT.

This clonotype was counted only a few times. The chain joins TRBV7-2 to TRBJ2-3, with D perhaps given as TRBD1 or TRBD2 (6 bases each). Germline loops: CDR1 SGHTA, CDR2 FQGNSA. Between the trimmed V and J ends, which lost 5 bases and 6 bases, there was a span of 21 bases. The CDR3 sequence is 16 residues long. The CDR3 loop is CASSATWGAGSDTQYF. The CDR3 nucleotides read TGTGCCAGCAGCGCAACCTGGGGGGCGGGAAGTGATACGCAGTATTTT.

This clonotype was seen a handful of times. The chain employs TRBV4-3 and TRBJ2-1; 7 bases are shared with TRBD2. This CDR3 is built from 18 residues. Trimming cost V 0 bases and J 3 bases; bases outside gene matches: 11. Germline V lookup: CDR1 LGHNA, CDR2 YSLEER. The CDR3 sequence: CASSQDGAAGVIYNEQFF. CDR3 sequence (DNA): TGCGCCAGCAGCCAAGATGGGGCGGCGGGAGTTATCTACAATGAGCAGTTCTTC.

The CDR3 coding sequence is TGTGCCAGCAGCTTGGATCCAGGAGAAGAGACCCAGTACTTC. Translated, it gives CASSLDPGEETQYF. The chain employs TRBV5-5 and TRBJ2-5; no definite D call. V lost 0 bases and J 3 bases, leaving 9 bases between the germline ends. The CDR3 is 14 amino acids. Germline values: CDR1 SGHKS, CDR2 YYEKEE (reference sequence).

This clonotype was detected a few times. This rearrangement joins TRBV20-1 to TRBJ1-4, with 9 bases identical to TRBD1. The CDR3 has 14 amino acids. Germline values: CDR1 DFQATT, CDR2 SNEGSKA (reference sequence). J gave up 8 bases and V 6 bases, and 10 bases lay outside the gene matches. The CDR3 here is CSAQGTGSREKLFF. The DNA of the CDR3 is TGCAGTGCCCAGGGGACAGGGAGCAGAGAAAAACTGTTTTTT.

This clonotype was recorded at least ten times. The J gene is TRBJ2-1, the V gene TRBV12-3 or TRBV12-4, with 7 nucleotides matching TRBD2. There are 17 residues in the CDR3. Trimming removed 5 bases from V and 15 bases from J; junction bases left unmatched: 25. In DNA form, the CDR3 reads TGTGCCAGCAGTGGGGATGGCGGGAGTGCGTGGGGCTCACAGCTGTTCTTC. This sequence encodes CASSGDGGSAWGSQLFF.

The chain couples TRBV7-6 to TRBJ2-7; 8 nucleotides agree with TRBD1. Looked up from germline, CDR1 is SGHVS and CDR2 is FNYEAQ. J was trimmed by 0 bases and V by 2 bases; bases with no gene match: 6. This CDR3 comprises 16 residues. The CDR3 DNA is TGTGCCAGCAGCTTAAGCAGGGACAGGAGCTCCTACGAGCAGTACTTC. It encodes CASSLSRDRSSYEQYF.

The rearrangement uses TRBV28 and TRBJ1-1; tentative D call: TRBD1 (5 bases). In germline, CDR1 is MDHEN, CDR2 SYDVKM. Trimming took off 2 bases at V and 1 base at J, with 17 bases between the two ends. The length of the CDR3 is 17 residues. The CDR3 nucleotides are TGTGCCAGCAGTTTAACCCGTGGGGGGTGGGGGAACACTGAAGCTTTCTTT. It specifies CASSLTRGGWGNTEAFF.

Here the CDR3 DNA reads TGTGCCAGCAGTGGGACTAGCGGAAACCAAGAGACCCAGTACTTC. Its protein is CASSGTSGNQETQYF. The chain joins TRBV2 to TRBJ2-5, with 10 positions matching TRBD2. With V trimmed by 4 bases and J by 0 bases, 2 bases remained unmatched. The CDR3 loop spans 15 amino acids. Germline V gene data show CDR1 as SNHLY and CDR2 as FYNNEI.

This clonotype was counted at least ten times. The rearrangement links TRBV13 to TRBJ2-3; 7 bases match TRBD1. The V segment lost 5 bases and the J segment 2 bases; nucleotides outside the gene matches: 10. This CDR3 has 16 residues. The germline V gene has CDR1 PRHDT and CDR2 FYEKMQ (reference sequence). The CDR3 coding sequence is TGTGCCAGCAGCCCGGACAGGAGCCGTATCACAGATACGCAGTATTTT. Encoded protein: CASSPDRSRITDTQYF.

This clonotype turned up a few times. The gene calls are TRBV19 and TRBJ1-1; unclear D gene. CDR1 LNHDA and CDR2 SQIVND come from the germline V gene (reference sequence). Trimming left V 5 bases short and J 3 bases short, with 10 bases between. The CDR3 is 13 amino acids. The CDR3, as DNA: TGTGCCAGTAGTTTTAGGACGTACACTGAAGCTTTCTTT. It codes for CASSFRTYTEAFF.

This clonotype was seen only a few times. The DNA is omitted, as the CDR3 cannot be located on it reliably, and the CDR3 follows TCRdb's listing. The chain uses TRBV7-9 and TRBJ1-2. The CDR3 adds up to 16 amino acids, both ends counted. The germline V gene has CDR1 SEHNR and CDR2 FQNEAQ (reference sequence). The CDR3 sequence: CASSTTVADLERGYTF.

V usage is TRBV27 and J usage is TRBJ2-7; a possible D gene is TRBD2 (5 bases). This CDR3 is built from 16 residues. The V gene's germline CDR1 is MNHEY and CDR2 SMNVEV (reference sequence). Trimming took off 5 bases at V and 4 bases at J, with 21 bases between the two ends. The CDR3 reads CASSPDPGNRLYEQYF. As DNA, the CDR3 is TGTGCCAGCAGTCCGGACCCGGGAAACAGACTTTACGAGCAGTACTTC.

This clonotype has only a few counts. This chain uses TRBV7-9 with TRBJ1-1; TRBD1 aligns across 7 bases. The V and J ends lost 1 base and 3 bases, in that order; junction bases with no gene match: 5. Germline loops: CDR1 SEHNR, CDR2 FQNEAQ (reference sequence). This CDR3 contains 15 residues. This CDR3 is CASSLVGGGDTEAFF. The CDR3 DNA reads TGTGCCAGCAGCTTAGTAGGGGGCGGGGACACTGAAGCTTTCTTT.

This clonotype was counted a few times. The rearrangement joins TRBV11-2 to TRBJ2-7; tentatively, D is TRBD1 or TRBD2 (5 bases each). Germline-derived CDR1 and CDR2 are SGHAT and FQNNGV. This CDR3 is built from 14 residues. V was clipped by 1 base and J by 2 bases, with 9 bases between them. The CDR3 bases are TGTGCCAGCAGCTTAGTTGTGGGGGCCTACGAGCAGTACTTC. Protein sequence: CASSLVVGAYEQYF.

This clonotype was counted at least ten times. This chain joins TRBV2 and TRBJ2-1; no firm D call. The CDR3 extends over 17 amino acids. Trimming cost V 4 bases and J 8 bases, with 24 bases left between them. CDR1 and CDR2 from the germline V gene are SNHLY and FYNNEI. CDR3 region: CASSATSDGSPRDEQFF. The CDR3 nucleotides are TGTGCCAGCAGTGCTACCTCGGACGGATCCCCTCGTGATGAGCAGTTCTTC.

The chain uses TRBV10-3 and TRBJ1-5; 8 bases map to TRBD1. Per the germline V gene, CDR1 is ENHRY and CDR2 is SYGVKD. This CDR3 has 18 amino acids. Trimming at V came to 2 bases and at J to 0 bases, leaving 9 bases not matched to a gene. In nucleotides, the CDR3 is TGTGCCATCAGTGAGGGACAGGGTACGGACTATAGCAATCAGCCCCAGCATTTT. This encodes CAISEGQGTDYSNQPQHF.